A selection of T cell receptor beta chains follows, all from one sample in a study of cytomegalovirus exposure and HLA in healthy donors. Sequenced by immunoSEQ multiplex PCR; TCRdb stores in-frame clones only, minus some. The sample includes some 200,000 clones, roughly four fifths of them seen just once. The sequenced material came from PBMCs. The source is a girl under 18 in good health and CMV-seronegative. Both conserved end residues are part of each CDR3. A D gene is named only where the DNA matches it firmly. The size entry is marked missing in some rows and otherwise reads once, few, many or a size class.

size	V	J	D	CDR3	DNA
.	TRBV11-2	TRBJ2-7	.	CASSLTPAYEQYF	TGTGCCAGCAGCTTAACTCCGGCCTACGAGCAGTACTTC
.	TRBV13	TRBJ2-3	.	CASSYGRGTDTQYF	TGTGCCAGCAGCTACGGCCGGGGGACAGATACGCAGTATTTT
.	TRBV18	TRBJ2-1	.	CASSLTGSRASIEQFF	TGTGCCAGCTCACTAACGGGCTCGAGGGCCAGTATTGAGCAGTTCTTC
.	TRBV30	TRBJ1-2	TRBD1	CAWSVPGQGTYGYTF	TGTGCCTGGAGTGTACCGGGACAGGGTACATATGGCTACACCTTC
.	TRBV29-1	TRBJ2-7	.	CSVVQESYEQYF	TGCAGCGTTGTACAGGAGTCCTACGAGCAGTACTTC
.	TRBV7-8	TRBJ1-2	TRBD1	CASSQLGQGIWGYTF	TGTGCCAGCAGCCAATTAGGACAGGGGATATGGGGCTACACCTTC
.	TRBV9	TRBJ1-1	.	CASSISGNTEAFF	TGTGCCAGCAGCATCTCGGGGAACACTGAAGCTTTCTTT
.	TRBV9	TRBJ1-6	.	CASSVGTVNSPLHF	TGTGCCAGCAGCGTAGGGACAGTTAATTCACCCCTCCACTTT
.	TRBV19	TRBJ1-1	.	CASTRGGHTTEAFF	TGTGCCAGTACCCGAGGGGGACATACCACTGAAGCTTTCTTT
.	TRBV7-8	TRBJ2-5	.	CASSFGGRSETQYF	TGTGCCAGCAGCTTCGGGGGACGTAGTGAGACCCAGTACTTC
.	TRBV28	TRBJ1-3	.	CASSPSLSGNTIYF	TGTGCCAGCAGTCCCTCCCTCTCTGGAAACACCATATATTTT
once	TRBV5-1	TRBJ2-1	TRBD2	CASSLGLAGGREQFF	TGCGCCAGCAGCTTGGGACTAGCGGGGGGGCGGGAACAGTTCTTC
.	TRBV28	TRBJ1-1	.	CASRRNGGLGSLVPNTEAFF	TGTGCCAGCAGGCGAAATGGGGGACTGGGCTCACTAGTCCCGAACACTGAAGCTTTCTTT
few	TRBV6-5	TRBJ1-2	.	CASSLLQGRDGYTF	TGTGCCAGCAGTTTATTACAGGGCAGGGATGGCTACACCTTC
.	TRBV2	TRBJ1-5	.	CASSDRNQPQHF	TGTGCCAGCAGTGACAGGAATCAGCCCCAGCATTTT
.	TRBV30	TRBJ2-3	.	CAWSRGITDTQYF	TGTGCCTGGAGCCGGGGGATCACAGATACGCAGTATTTT
.	TRBV7-8	TRBJ1-1	.	CASSPSPGTSAEAFF	TGTGCCAGCAGCCCCTCACCCGGGACATCCGCTGAAGCTTTCTTT
.	TRBV7-9	TRBJ2-7	.	CASSLAFEQYF	TGTGCCAGCAGCTTAGCTTTCGAGCAGTACTTC
.	TRBV5-8	TRBJ2-1	TRBD2	CASSFLGEGEQFF	TGTGCCAGCAGCTTTCTAGGGGAGGGTGAGCAGTTCTTC
.	TRBV28	TRBJ1-3	TRBD1	CASSYRTGRGNTIYF	TGTGCCAGCAGCTATAGGACAGGGAGAGGAAACACCATATATTTT
.	TRBV28	TRBJ1-4	.	CASSLASGINEKLFF	TGTGCCAGCAGCCTAGCGAGCGGAATTAATGAAAAACTGTTTTTT
.	TRBV5-8	TRBJ2-3	TRBD2	CASSTGTSGGFLSTDTQYF	TGTGCCAGCAGCACCGGGACTAGCGGGGGTTTTTTATCCACAGATACGCAGTATTTT
.	TRBV5-4	TRBJ1-2	.	CASKRTGGNMRVDGYTF	TGTGCCAGCAAAAGAACCGGAGGGAATATGAGAGTAGATGGCTACACCTTC
.	TRBV6-1	TRBJ1-2	.	CASSGTVRDGYTF	TGTGCCAGCAGTGGGACAGTTCGTGATGGCTACACCTTC
.	TRBV5-1	TRBJ1-1	TRBD1	CASSTWTGRDTEAFF	TGCGCCAGCAGCACATGGACAGGGAGGGACACTGAAGCTTTCTTT
few	TRBV6-1	TRBJ2-4	.	CASIQGSKNIQYF	TGTGCCAGCATCCAGGGGAGCAAAAACATTCAGTACTTC
.	TRBV5-6	TRBJ1-2	TRBD1	CASSLGGTGDGYTF	TGTGCCAGCAGCTTGGGAGGGACAGGGGATGGCTACACCTTC
many	TRBV4-2	TRBJ2-1	TRBD2	CASSQASSGGPYNEQFF	TGTGCCAGCAGCCAAGCTTCTAGCGGGGGCCCCTACAATGAGCAGTTCTTC
.	TRBV28	TRBJ2-5	TRBD2	CASSLPGAGGGETQYF	TGTGCCAGCAGTTTACCGGGGGCGGGGGGAGGAGAGACCCAGTACTTC
.	TRBV7-3	TRBJ2-1	TRBD2	CASSLRVTSGGANEQFF	TGTGCCAGCAGCTTAAGGGTTACTAGCGGGGGGGCCAATGAGCAGTTCTTC
.	TRBV5-1	TRBJ2-2	TRBD2	CASSLTSSGGSGELFF	TGCGCCAGCAGCTTGACGTCTAGCGGGGGGTCCGGGGAGCTGTTTTTT
.	TRBV15	TRBJ2-7	.	CATSRDVAPGKEQYF	TGTGCCACCAGCAGAGATGTAGCCCCGGGAAAAGAGCAGTACTTC
.	TRBV5-8	TRBJ2-1	.	CASSWGRGDEQFF	TGTGCCAGCAGTTGGGGGCGTGGTGATGAGCAGTTCTTC